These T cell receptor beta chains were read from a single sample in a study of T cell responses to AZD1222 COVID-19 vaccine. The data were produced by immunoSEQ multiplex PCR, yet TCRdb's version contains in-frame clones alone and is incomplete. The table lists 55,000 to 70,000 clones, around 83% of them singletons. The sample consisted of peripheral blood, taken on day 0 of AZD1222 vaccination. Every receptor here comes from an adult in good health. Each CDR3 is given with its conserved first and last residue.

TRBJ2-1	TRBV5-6	CASSSRRLVVYNEQFF
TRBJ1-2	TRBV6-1	CASSEHRAGSGYGYTF
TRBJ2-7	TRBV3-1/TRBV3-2	CASSHSSGMKGYEQYF
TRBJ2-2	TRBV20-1	CSASSTGRGELFF
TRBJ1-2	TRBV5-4	CASSLDEGYGYTF
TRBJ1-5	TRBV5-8	CASSLAGQVDQPQHF
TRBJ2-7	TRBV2	CASSGGQRINEQYF
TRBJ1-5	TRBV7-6	CASSLMIGSNQPQHF
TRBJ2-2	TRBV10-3	CATGTGTDTGELFF
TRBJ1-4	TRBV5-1	CASSFPNEKLFF
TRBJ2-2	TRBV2	CASSEASPLNTGELFF
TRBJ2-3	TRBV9	CASSPGTIADTQYF
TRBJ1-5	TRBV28	CASRTLGGVQPQHF
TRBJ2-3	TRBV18	CASSPTIDVTDTQYF
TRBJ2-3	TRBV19	CASTFGGTDTQYF
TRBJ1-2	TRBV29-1	CSVEQGGSGYTF
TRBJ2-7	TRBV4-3	CASSQDISSYEQYF
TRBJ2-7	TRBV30	CAWGGRYEQYF
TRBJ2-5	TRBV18	CASSRDRGTQETQYF
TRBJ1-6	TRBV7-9	CASSYGQDNSPLHF